Presented here are 15 T cell receptor beta chains from one specimen sequenced in a study of CD8+CD57+ T cells in acquired aplastic anemia. According to the study, genomic DNA was the template for TCR beta VDJ and CDR3 profiling. TCRdb re-called the reads through MiXCR, storing one row per CDR3 protein. The profile shows around 430,000 distinct CDR3 sequences, less than 35% of them singletons. In patients chosen for sequencing, flow cytometry had shown CD8+CD57+ cell expansion. The material sequenced was sorted CD4+, CD8+, or CD8+CD57+ T cells (not recorded which) from PBMCs. These receptors originate from a human donor with aplastic anemia.

The CDR3 DNA is TGTGCCAGCGGAACTCCGGGACAGGCGGACTATGGCTACACCTTC. Amino acids: CASGTPGQADYGYTF. V is TRBV2 and J is TRBJ1-2, with 8 nucleotides matching TRBD1. Trimming at V came to 8 bases and at J to 3 bases, leaving 11 bases not matched to a gene. The germline V gene encodes CDR1 SNHLY and CDR2 FYNNEI. This CDR3 is built from 15 residues.

Ten or more counts support this clonotype. V and J are TRBV7-9 and TRBJ1-1, with no clear D. Germline loops: CDR1 SEHNR, CDR2 FQNEAQ (reference sequence). The CDR3 runs to 13 residues. V was clipped by 5 bases and J by 5 bases, with 12 bases between them. The CDR3 sequence: CASSPRTTTEAFF. The DNA of the CDR3 is TGTGCCAGCAGCCCGAGAACAACGACTGAAGCTTTCTTT.

This clonotype was observed many times. The chain is built from TRBV19 and TRBJ2-3; 11 bases are a match to TRBD2. CDR1 and CDR2 (germline): LNHDA, SQIVND (reference sequence). V was pared by 8 bases and J by 0 bases, with 1 base of the junction left unmatched. There are 14 residues in the CDR3. CDR3 in DNA: TGTGCCAGTCGACTAGCGGGGAGCACAGATACGCAGTATTTT. The encoded protein is CASRLAGSTDTQYF.

This clonotype was seen only a few times. V and J are TRBV4-1 and TRBJ2-4, with unresolved D. The CDR3 covers 13 residues. Trimming removed 0 bases from V and 15 bases from J, with 15 bases in between. The germline V gene has CDR1 MGHRA and CDR2 YSYEKL. CDR3 sequence (DNA): TGCGCCAGCAGCCAAGATTGGCCAGGAACGTCGTACTTC. Translation: CASSQDWPGTSYF.

This chain uses TRBV9 with TRBJ2-7, with D possibly being TRBD1 or TRBD2 (5 bases each). Per the germline V gene, CDR1 is SGDLS and CDR2 is YYNGEE. V lost 0 bases and J 3 bases, leaving 13 bases between the germline ends. This CDR3 contains 15 residues. As DNA, the CDR3 is TGTGCCAGCAGCGTAGCGGGGACCACCGACTACGAGCAGTACTTC. It specifies CASSVAGTTDYEQYF.

A remark on this clonotype: This sequence may be a read error, since a much larger clone differs from it by one base. The rearrangement links TRBV19 to TRBJ1-2; possible D gene TRBD1, 5 bases. Germline lookup yields CDR1 LNHDA and CDR2 SQIVND (reference sequence). CDR3 length: 13 amino acids. CDR3 DNA: TGTGCCAGTAGTATAGCAGGGCTCCAGGGCTACGCCTTC. It specifies CASSIAGLQGYAF.

The gene calls are TRBV7-2 and TRBJ1-3, with TRBD1 matching over 7 bases. Trimming at V came to 5 bases and at J to 3 bases, leaving 7 bases not matched to a gene. The CDR3 totals 15 residues. Looked up from germline, CDR1 is SGHTA and CDR2 is FQGNSA. CDR3 coding DNA: TGTGCCAGCAGCGGGTCAGGGGGAGGTGGAAACACCATATATTTT. Translation gives CASSGSGGGGNTIYF.

This clonotype has only a few counts. This chain uses TRBV14 with TRBJ1-1; D unclear. CDR3 length: 16 residues. Germline V gene sequence: CDR1 SGHDN, CDR2 FVKESK. V was clipped by 3 bases and J by 0 bases, with 14 bases between them. For the CDR3, the DNA is TGTGCCAGCAGCCACCCCGGCGGAGGGATGAACACTGAAGCTTTCTTT. It codes for CASSHPGGGMNTEAFF.

This chain uses TRBV24-1 with TRBJ2-5, with 12 bases that match TRBD2. This CDR3 contains 18 residues. V shed 5 bases, J shed 2 bases, and the junction held 11 bases outside the gene matches. Germline V gene sequence: CDR1 KGHDR, CDR2 SFDVKD. The CDR3 DNA is TGTGCCACCAGTGTCGATCTAGCGGGGGGGATTTGGCAAGAGACCCAGTACTTC. As protein: CATSVDLAGGIWQETQYF.

V and J are TRBV6-1 and TRBJ1-3; D gene uncertain. The ends were cut back, 2 bases at V and 15 bases at J, with 14 bases in the middle. This CDR3 has 12 residues. CDR1 is MNHNS and CDR2 is SASEGT in the germline V gene. The CDR3 DNA follows: TGTGCCAGCAGTGAACGGGCAGAGACTAGATATTTT. Translation: CASSERAETRYF.

The chain has TRBV19 and TRBJ2-5, with D unresolved. The germline V and J ends were trimmed by 6 bases and 2 bases, with 10 bases remaining between them. CDR3 length: 13 residues. Germline V CDR1 and CDR2: LNHDA, SQIVND (reference sequence). This CDR3 is CASRSSQQETQYF. CDR3 DNA sequence: TGTGCCAGTAGATCCTCCCAACAAGAGACCCAGTACTTC.

The chain joins TRBV2 to TRBJ1-4, with TRBD1 identical over 7 bases. Germline lookup yields CDR1 SNHLY and CDR2 FYNNEI. Germline trimming cut 5 bases from V and 4 bases from J; bases unmatched to any gene: 7. The CDR3 totals 15 residues. As DNA, the CDR3 is TGTGCCAGCAGTTTATCCCGGGACAGTAATGAAAAACTGTTTTTT. It translates to CASSLSRDSNEKLFF.

V usage is TRBV24-1 and J usage is TRBJ2-7, with 7 nucleotides matching TRBD1. The CDR3 has 12 residues. The ends lost 8 bases at V and 6 bases at J; junction bases unmatched: 6. The V gene's germline CDR1 is KGHDR and CDR2 SFDVKD. The CDR3 DNA is TGTGCCACCAAGGGGGCCCTCGGCGAGCAGTACTTC. Residues: CATKGALGEQYF.

The genes are TRBV12-3 or TRBV12-4 and TRBJ2-1; D gene uncertain. The CDR3 runs 13 residues. Trimming took 8 bases from V and 2 from J, leaving 10 bases between them. This CDR3 is CASGGPAYNEQFF. Written as DNA, the CDR3 is TGTGCCAGCGGCGGACCCGCCTACAATGAGCAGTTCTTC.

V and J are TRBV27 and TRBJ2-7; TRBD1 might be the D (5 bases). The CDR3 is made up of 16 amino acids. Germline V gives CDR1 MNHEY, CDR2 SMNVEV (reference sequence). Trimming stripped 5 bases from V and 2 bases from J, with 19 bases between. The DNA of the CDR3 is TGTGCCAGCAGTGAACATTTCACACAGGACGCCTACGAGCAGTACTTC. Translation gives CASSEHFTQDAYEQYF.